This T cell receptor beta chain is drawn from a study of CD8 T cells in ankylosing spondylitis. In the case of this clonotype: The antigen is not known.

The germline CDR1 and CDR2 sequences are SQVTM and ANQGSEA. V dropped 8 bases and J dropped 7 bases, with 15 bases sitting between them. CDR3 length: 12 residues. Construction of TCR beta libraries was performed using quantitative 5'-RACE with molecular barcodes. Via MiXCR, TCRdb re-called the 5' RACE reads, giving one row per CDR3 protein. The table lists 250,000 or so distinct CDR3 sequences, under 20% of them singletons, with 25% to 40% in the top ten. Study-wide points: One TCR beta motif, made up of under ten highly homologous variants, appeared characteristic of ankylosing spondylitis blood. Peripheral blood samples showed relatively rare disease-linked clones, and these clones were CD8+. Reportedly, significant enrichment of disease-linked clones occurred in matched ankylosing spondylitis synovial fluid.

The sequence came from a male donor with ankylosing spondylitis or in good health (not recorded which). Sequenced: blood, either unsorted or a sorted T cell fraction (not recorded which). V usage is TRBV29-1 and J usage is TRBJ2-1; unclear D gene. Here the CDR3 reads CSTLGMRNEQFF. The CDR3, as DNA: TGCAGCACCCTGGGCATGAGGAATGAGCAGTTCTTC.